The present T cell receptor beta chain was sequenced within a study of cytomegalovirus exposure and HLA in healthy donors (dated by TCRdb to about 2017). Turning to the overall study: An earlier analysis of fewer than 750 of the donors reported over 250 Gb of sequence data and 117 million unique TCR beta sequences obtained from about 179 million T cells. Of the 300 to 500 genotyped donors, less than 90% were placed in the genetic ancestry cluster associated with self-reported Caucasian donors. Genome-wide SNP genotypes for about 65% of the roughly 670 donors were used in a later genetic analysis, which treated that subset as a discovery cohort. A few DR-DQ haplotypes were treated as single units for association and clustering because of strong linkage in the cohort. A separate validation cohort of 100 to 150 different subjects was used in addition to the 666-subject first cohort. HLA typing included class I and class II loci at four-digit resolution. Among a few hundred genotyped donors of the cohort, an average of about 240,000 unique TCR beta nucleotide sequences were sequenced per donor, roughly 18% of them non-productive. A later analysis re-analyzed previously published TCR beta repertoires from 650 to 800 donors and added high-resolution HLA genotyping to study TCR occurrence patterns. Alongside the repertoire data, information on donor age, sex, ethnicity and CMV serostatus was compiled. All discovery cohort repertoires had been generated on a single sequencing platform. Typing coverage differed by locus: A, B, C, DRB1 and DQB1 were typed in roughly 629-630 donors, DQA1 in about 550, DPA1 in 606, and DPB1 in approximately 450. To decide whether each TCR beta V gene segment behaved as functional or pseudogenic, an earlier analysis of approximately 600 of the donors relied on high-throughput TCR beta sequencing. In the later analysis, no new phenotypic data were used to find candidate immune exposures; instead, reliance was placed on TCR beta sequences and their occurrence across donors. Roughly 320 gigabases of sequencing data and around 88 million unique TCR sequences made up an early release that covered several hundred HLA-typed donors. The aim of the study was to test whether cataloging public T cell receptors could identify signatures of past pathogen exposure. The study profiled the T cell repertoires of hundreds of subjects by immunosequencing and related them to cytomegalovirus serostatus. The study combined high-throughput TCR immunosequencing, statistical association of individual TCRs with disease status, and machine learning to predict cytomegalovirus infection status.

The cysteine opens and the phenylalanine closes a CDR3 of 15 amino acids. The CDR3 DNA has 45 bases and is translated from base 1. From a lookup of the germline V gene (reference sequence), CDR1 and CDR2 are MNHNY and SVGAGI. On the study overall, not on this receptor specifically: Because HLA typing was unavailable for some donors at each locus, only the typed subset was used in association tests. According to the authors, the approach could potentially be generalized to other disease states and immunological phenotypes. Correlated functional status among segregating V segments might be attributable to linkage disequilibrium, but an unknown experimental factor could not be ruled out. The study listed 150 to 200 TCR beta chains as associated with cytomegalovirus. Compared with the roughly 720-donor mean, donors in an Asian-associated ancestry cluster had fewer N-insertions in productive TCRs, according to a later genetic analysis. CMV serostatus was the only immune exposure information available for the cohort. A later analysis found that TCR association rates varied across HLA loci, with DRB1 alleles showing the most associated TCRs and HLA-C alleles the fewest. When HLA alleles, especially DR and DQ, strongly co-occurred, attributing TCR associations to individual alleles was difficult. Only TCR beta chains were sequenced in this cohort, and the absence of alpha or paired-chain data limited detectable features. In an earlier analysis of a few hundred of the donors, most TCR beta V segments were observed in productive rearrangements about 87% or about 30% of the time, broadly matching IMGT annotations. A cluster of highly shared sequence variants was judged likely to represent a technical artifact of the sequencing pipeline. In a later analysis, some 18,000 TCR beta sequences were associated with specific HLA alleles at a false discovery rate of 0.05. A later analysis reported that several top co-occurrence clusters appeared linked to parvovirus B19, influenza, CMV and Epstein-Barr virus. In vitro tests confirmed that three of the cytomegalovirus-associated TCR beta chains recognize cytomegalovirus antigens. Most TCR sequences were seen in very few donors, while some public TCRs were found in many individuals. Cytomegalovirus status was reported to be diagnosed by the classifier with high specificity and sensitivity in both the original and validation cohorts. Most CMV-associated TCR beta chains appeared to be HLA-restricted in a later analysis, and the HLA associations seemed to be driven largely by CMV exposure. An association between a missense DCLRE1C variant and V-gene and J-gene trimming of TCR beta chains was found in a later genetic analysis and replicated in an independent cohort. The earlier analysis of some 540 of the donors excluded roughly 17 rarely observed V segments, including chromosome 9 orphons, because counts were too low. The presence/absence analyses assumed that sequencing depth was roughly uniform across donors, and that assumption may not be true. A further reported finding was that TCR beta sequences accurately predicted the HLA-A and HLA-B alleles for most subjects in the first cohort. A later analysis found that HLA-associated TCR beta chains were more clonally expanded and had lower generation probabilities than equally common non-associated chains. Some IMGT-functional V segments, including TRBV6-2 and TRBV6-3, could not be distinguished by the 87-base-pair reads and were therefore excluded.

The protocol used for the library was the immunoSEQ multiplex PCR assay. For the multiplex PCR, a mixture combining 60 forward primers for TCR Vbeta segments and 13 reverse primers for TCR Jbeta segments was used. A multiplex PCR assay on genomic DNA amplified the CDR3 region of rearranged TCR beta genes. The amplified TCR beta libraries were sequenced on the Illumina HiSeq System as 87-base-pair reads. The paper's processing steps were these. A later analysis tallied around 80 million unique TCR beta chains across the 600 to 700 repertoires, and about 10 million of those chains were shared by two or more donors. A nearest-neighbor algorithm error-corrected the raw reads and collapsed the reads into unique sequences, merging closely related sequences to remove PCR and sequencing errors. CDR3 sequences were aligned to IMGT reference sequences to assign V, D and J gene segments. For a sequence to be retained, at least a six-nucleotide match to both a V gene segment and a J gene segment was required. Rearrangements were classified as productive when the CDR3 lacked stop codons and remained in frame with V and J, and all other rearrangements were classified as non-productive. Following IMGT convention, CDR3 was defined as the stretch from the second conserved V-encoded cysteine to the conserved J-encoded phenylalanine. The earlier analysis of about 620 of the donors excluded sequences that lacked an unambiguous match to a single V gene segment. In an earlier analysis of more than 500 of the donors, a V segment was called functional when productive rearrangements were above 56.7%, and segregating when the standard deviation between donors exceeded 5%. To diagnose cytomegalovirus status from the catalog of TCR beta chain sequences, a statistical classification framework was built. In a later analysis, TCR nucleotide sequences were compared against IMGT/GENE-DB human TR gene sequences so that V and J genes could be assigned. In a later analysis, CDR3 sequences and most-parsimonious VDJ recombination scenarios were assigned using the TCRdist pipeline. A later analysis defined each TCR beta chain by its CDR3 amino acid sequence plus V-gene family, and excluded reads lacking a unique V-gene family. As a way to deal with suspected cross-contamination and a sequencing artifact, a later analysis dropped roughly 620 nucleotide sequences that were highly shared and had low generation probability. In a later analysis, a clonal expansion index was calculated for each public chain from normalized within-repertoire ranks of inferred template counts. A later analysis computed generation probabilities with a VDJ recombination model fitted to out-of-frame rearrangements, and checked the results against IGoR. A later analysis scored TCR-TCR, TCR-HLA and TCR-CMV co-occurrence with hypergeometric tests, applying a repertoire-size bias correction to TCR pairs. In a later analysis, false discovery rates were estimated by permuting HLA or CMV assignments 20 times. In a later analysis, co-occurring TCRs were grouped using DBSCAN, with TCRdist sequence similarity added in when clustering inside HLA-allele-positive subsets. Repertoires with fewer than 30,000 or more than 120,000 public chains, plus five repertoires with anomalous nucleotide sharing, were excluded from co-occurrence clustering. Entries here come from immuneACCESS through TCRdb and include only in-frame sequences with V and J called. Some clones fail to appear in such tables; in the studies checked, an unresolved V gene covers under half of the shortfall, and the cause of the remainder is unknown. From that table come the V and J calls and clone size; the DNA was used to work out D and trimming. This sample lists 100,000 to 150,000 clones; 80% to 90% were detected once. The ten most abundant clones make up roughly 5.2% of the sample.

In total, 500 to 700 healthy bone marrow donors made up the cohort. Cohort members were all nominally healthy when sampled, although unrecorded immune exposures were likely present. The donor was CMV seronegative and was included in the group of a few hundred seronegative cohort members. Every donor gave a peripheral blood sample, and the peripheral blood mononuclear cells from that sample were used for TCR beta sequencing. Genomic DNA was extracted from the blood cell samples with the Qiagen DNeasy Blood Extraction Kit. A word on this clone: Its antigen is not yet known. No much larger clonotype is one base removed from it; base qualities were not supplied.

The rearranged segments are TRBV6-6 and TRBJ2-5; TRBD1 is a possible D gene, resting on 6 matching bases. The J call may be mistaken, given a closer DNA end match to TRBJ2-7. Sequencing was done on a sample of PBMCs. The TCR sequence derives from a woman in her twenties or thirties in good health and CMV-seronegative. The nucleotides read TGTGCCAGCAGCTATGAGACAGGTGGGCCTTACGAGCAGTACTTC. Translated, this gives CASSYETGGPYEQYF.